The 16 T cell receptor beta chains in this list originate from one sample, sequenced in a study of blood T cell repertoires in COVID-19. Assay used: immunoSEQ multiplex PCR; TCRdb lists only in-frame clones, some missing. The repertoire includes around 100,000 clones, roughly 84% of them detected once, and 10% to 15% sits in the top ten. The specimen was peripheral blood. The receptors were sampled from a human donor in a cohort sampled during active or convalescent COVID-19.

This chain joins TRBV29-1 and TRBJ1-1, with 7 bases fitting TRBD1. Trimming cost V 6 bases and J 1 base; bases outside gene matches: 5. The CDR3 is 13 residues long. Per the germline V gene, CDR1 is SQVTM and CDR2 is ANQGSEA. CDR3 sequence reads: CSVRQGRNTEAFF. CDR3 DNA: TGCAGCGTCCGACAGGGTAGGAACACTGAAGCTTTCTTT.

The rearrangement links TRBV7-9 to TRBJ1-4, with no clear D. Germline V gene sequence: CDR1 SEHNR, CDR2 FQNEAQ (reference sequence). Trimming stripped 5 bases from V and 0 bases from J, with 7 bases between. The CDR3 is 14 residues long. The CDR3 here is CASSPGSTNEKLFF. The CDR3 DNA reads TGTGCCAGCAGCCCAGGATCAACTAATGAAAAACTGTTTTTT.

CDR3 residues: CASSIGGGRGTDTQYF. In nucleotides, the CDR3 is TGTGCCAGTAGTATAGGAGGTGGGAGAGGAACAGATACGCAGTATTTT. The V and J genes are TRBV19 and TRBJ2-3; tentatively, D is TRBD2 (5 bases). CDR1 and CDR2 from the germline V gene are LNHDA and SQIVND (reference sequence). This CDR3 region has 16 residues. V lost 1 base to trimming and J lost 3 bases, with 14 bases between them. The variable domain in full, with the rest retrieved from reference TRBV19 and TRBJ2-3, is DGGITQSPKYLFRKEGQNVTLSCEQNLNHDAMYWYRQDPGQGLRLIYYSQIVNDFQKGDIAEGYSVSREKKESFPLTVTSAQKNPTAFYLCASSIGGGRGTDTQYFGPGTRLTVL.

For the CDR3, the DNA is TGTGCCAGCAGTTACATTAATTCACCCCTCCACTTT. This codes for CASSYINSPLHF. J is TRBJ1-6 and V is TRBV27, with no clear D. Per the germline V gene, CDR1 is MNHEY and CDR2 is SMNVEV (reference sequence). The CDR3 sequence is 12 residues long. The V end was cut by 4 bases, the J end by 6 bases, with 4 bases between.

The chain employs TRBV19 and TRBJ2-5; 7 positions agree with TRBD1. The CDR3 totals 15 residues. V shed 0 bases and J 5 bases; nucleotides not matched to a gene: 6. Germline CDR1 reads LNHDA; CDR2 reads SQIVND (reference sequence). CDR3 sequence: CASSIEATGFETQYF. The CDR3 bases are TGTGCCAGTAGTATAGAGGCGACAGGGTTTGAGACCCAGTACTTC.

The chain employs TRBV19 and TRBJ2-1; 7 positions match TRBD2. The V gene's germline CDR1 is LNHDA and CDR2 SQIVND (reference sequence). The J segment lost 1 base and the V segment lost 3 bases, leaving 3 bases of the junction unmatched. The CDR3 runs to 15 residues. CDR3: CASSIGGISYNEQFF. The DNA for the CDR3 is TGTGCCAGTAGTATCGGGGGGATTTCCTACAATGAGCAGTTCTTC.

The J gene is TRBJ2-2, the V gene TRBV21-1; the table calls TRBD2, which could not be checked here. TRBV21-1 is a pseudogene. The CDR3 totals 20 residues. CDR3 nucleotide sequence: TGTGCCAGCAGTCCACTCAACCCAGATAACGGGAGTAAGGACACCGGGGAGCTGTTTTTT. Protein sequence: CASSPLNPDNGSKDTGELFF.

This clone was observed once. This chain connects TRBV4-3 to TRBJ2-1, with D uncertain. V lost 4 bases and J lost 4, with 14 bases in between. Germline V gene data show CDR1 as LGHNA and CDR2 as YSLEER. CDR3 length: 15 residues. In DNA form, the CDR3 reads TGCGCCAGCAGCCTGAGCGATAGTGGTTACAATGAGCAGTTCTTC. Encoded protein: CASSLSDSGYNEQFF.

V and J are TRBV7-2 and TRBJ2-1; TRBD2 agrees at 7 bases. The J segment lost 5 bases and the V segment lost 3 bases, leaving 1 base of the junction unmatched. Germline V gene sequence: CDR1 SGHTA, CDR2 FQGNSA. This CDR3 region has 13 residues. CDR3 in DNA: TGTGCCAGCAGCTTCGGGACTAACAATGAGCAGTTCTTC. Residues: CASSFGTNNEQFF.

The gene calls are TRBV6-1 and TRBJ2-7; TRBD1 is a possible D gene (6 bases). Trimming removed 7 bases from V and 7 bases from J, with 20 bases in between. Germline CDR1 MNHNS, CDR2 SASEGT. The CDR3 extends over 14 amino acids. The CDR3 is CASTHPGDPREQYF. The CDR3 DNA is TGTGCCAGCACCCACCCAGGGGACCCGAGGGAGCAGTACTTC.

This clone was seen more than once but under ten times. The rearrangement links TRBV24-1 to TRBJ1-2; 11 bases are shared with TRBD1. The CDR3 totals 14 residues. Germline CDR1 is KGHDR and CDR2 is SFDVKD. V dropped 5 bases and J dropped 7; count of bases not matched to a gene: 5. In DNA form, the CDR3 reads TGTGCCACCAGTGGGACAGGGGGCCGGGGTGGCTACACCTTC. Translation gives CATSGTGGRGGYTF.

The chain couples TRBV5-1 to TRBJ2-1; 14 bases are a match to TRBD2. The CDR3 has 17 residues. Germline V lookup: CDR1 SGHRS, CDR2 YFSETQ. Trimming cost V 5 bases and J 4 bases; bases outside gene matches: 8. The CDR3 spells CASRSGTSGGKYNEQFF. The DNA of the CDR3 is TGCGCCAGCAGATCCGGGACTAGCGGGGGAAAATACAATGAGCAGTTCTTC.

The chain employs TRBV7-2 and TRBJ2-2; D call uncertain. This CDR3 contains 13 residues. The germline gives CDR1 SGHTA, CDR2 FQGNSA. V lost 5 bases to trimming and J lost 7 bases, with 11 bases between them. The CDR3, as DNA: TGTGCCAGCAGCCCGACCCGGGTCGGGGAGCTGTTTTTT. Amino acids: CASSPTRVGELFF.

The chain couples TRBV2 to TRBJ2-1; TRBD1 agrees at 7 bases. J lost 10 bases, V lost 5 bases, and 8 bases had no gene match. This CDR3 contains 13 residues. The germline gives CDR1 SNHLY, CDR2 FYNNEI. The CDR3 nucleotides are TGTGCCAGCAGTAGACAGGGCGGAGTAGAGCAGTTCTTC. Residues: CASSRQGGVEQFF.

In its sample, this clone was seen once. V usage is TRBV29-1 and J usage is TRBJ1-1; possibly TRBD1 for D (6 bases). This CDR3 has 12 amino acids. The V gene's germline CDR1 is SQVTM and CDR2 ANQGSEA. The V end lost 6 bases, the J end lost 5 bases, and 13 bases lay between the germline ends. Here the CDR3 reads CSVQQGETEAFF. The CDR3 nucleotides are TGCAGCGTGCAACAGGGAGAAACTGAAGCTTTCTTT. Full variable domain (rest looked up from reference TRBV29-1 and TRBJ1-1): SAVISQKPSRDICQRGTSLTIQCQVDSQVTMMFWYRQQPGQSLTLIATANQGSEATYESGFVIDKFPISRPNLTFSTLTVSNMSPEDSSIYLCSVQQGETEAFFGQGTRLTVV.

The CDR3 DNA reads TGTGCCAGCAGGGACAGTTACAGCTCCTACAATGAGCAGTTCTTC. This translates into CASRDSYSSYNEQFF. The chain combines TRBV4-2 with TRBJ2-1; a weak D match, TRBD1 (6 bases). Trimming removed 6 bases at V and 0 bases at J, with 12 bases between. CDR3 length: 15 amino acids. The germline V gene has CDR1 LGHNA and CDR2 YNFKEQ.